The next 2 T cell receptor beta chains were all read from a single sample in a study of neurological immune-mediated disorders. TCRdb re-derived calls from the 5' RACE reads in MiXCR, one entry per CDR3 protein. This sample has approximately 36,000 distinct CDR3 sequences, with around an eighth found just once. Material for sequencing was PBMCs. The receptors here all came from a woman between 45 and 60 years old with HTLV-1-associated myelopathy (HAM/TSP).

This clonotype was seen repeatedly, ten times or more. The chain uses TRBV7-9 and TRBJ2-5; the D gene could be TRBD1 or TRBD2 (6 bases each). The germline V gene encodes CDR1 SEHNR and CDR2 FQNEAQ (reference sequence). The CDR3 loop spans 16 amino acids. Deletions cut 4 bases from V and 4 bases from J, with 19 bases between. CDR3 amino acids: CASSSLDAWGAETQYF. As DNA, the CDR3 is TGTGCCAGCAGCTCATTGGACGCCTGGGGGGCAGAGACCCAGTACTTC.

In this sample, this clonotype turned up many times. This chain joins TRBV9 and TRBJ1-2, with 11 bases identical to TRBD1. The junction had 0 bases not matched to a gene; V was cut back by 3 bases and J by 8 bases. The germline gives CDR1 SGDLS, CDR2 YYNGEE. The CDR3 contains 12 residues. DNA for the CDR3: TGTGCCAGCAGCGGGACAGGGGGCGGCTACACCTTC. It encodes CASSGTGGGYTF. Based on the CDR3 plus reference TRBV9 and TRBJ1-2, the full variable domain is DSGVTQTPKHLITATGQRVTLRCSPRSGDLSVYWYQQSLDQGLQFLIQYYNGEERAKGNILERFSAQQFPDLHSELNLSSLELGDSALYFCASSGTGGGYTFGSGTRLTVV.